These 27 T cell receptor beta chains were all obtained from the same sample, sequenced in a study of blood T cells in healthy people across ages. Together with a sample-barcoded 5' primer, a J-beta primer mix was included in a second PCR lasting about 7 to 12 cycles. TCRdb reanalysed the 5' RACE reads using MiXCR and keeps one entry per CDR3 protein. The repertoire holds more than 900,000 distinct CDR3 sequences, around 25% seen once, with around 0.75% in the top ten. In addition, the sample was reused for a study of T cells of mothers and their children.

The sample was blood. The receptors stem from a girl aged 2-9 years in good health.

This clonotype has a handful of counts. The chain links TRBV28 to TRBJ1-4, with D maybe TRBD1 (6 bases). The germline V gene encodes CDR1 MDHEN and CDR2 SYDVKM. This CDR3 spans 15 amino acids. V was shortened by 4 bases and J by 4 bases, with 13 bases between the two germline ends. The CDR3 DNA reads as TGTGCCAGCAGTTCCGGCGGACAGATTAATGAAAAACTGTTTTTT. Amino acid sequence: CASSSGGQINEKLFF.

This chain uses TRBV21-1 with TRBJ2-7; whether TRBD1, the table's D call, matches the DNA was not checked. TRBV21-1 is designated a pseudogene. The CDR3 contains 16 residues. This chain's CDR3 is CASSKAKSHRGYEQYF. CDR3 coding DNA: TGTGCCAGCAGCAAAGCGAAGTCGCACAGGGGATACGAGCAGTACTTC.

The chain carries TRBV15 and TRBJ1-5; D call uncertain. This CDR3 spans 15 amino acids. The V end lost 0 bases, the J end lost 7 bases, and 13 bases lay between the germline ends. Germline V lookup: CDR1 LNHNV, CDR2 YYDKDF (reference sequence). In DNA, the CDR3 is TGTGCCACCAGCAGAGATGGACTAATCGGGCAGCCCCAGCATTTT. This translates into CATSRDGLIGQPQHF.

This clonotype showed up many times. The rearrangement joins TRBV25-1 to TRBJ2-2; TRBD2 agrees at 8 bases. This CDR3 spans 16 amino acids. V lost 1 base to trimming and J lost 1 base; unmatched junction nucleotides: 2. In germline, CDR1 is MGHDK, CDR2 SYGVNS. Written as DNA, the CDR3 is TGTGCCAGCAGTGAATGGCTAGCGGGGAACACCGGGGAGCTGTTTTTT. Amino acid sequence: CASSEWLAGNTGELFF.

The sample holds a few counts of this clonotype. This chain joins TRBV20-1 and TRBJ2-1, with 11 bases aligning to TRBD2. The germline V gene encodes CDR1 DFQATT and CDR2 SNEGSKA (reference sequence). V dropped 5 bases and J dropped 7; count of bases not matched to a gene: 7. The CDR3 is made up of 14 amino acids. The CDR3 loop is CSALTSGVLNEQFF. The CDR3 nucleotides are TGCAGTGCTTTGACTAGCGGGGTGTTAAATGAGCAGTTCTTC.

V gene TRBV19 combines with J gene TRBJ1-1, with 7 bases aligning to TRBD1. The CDR3 has 16 residues. CDR1 and CDR2 (germline): LNHDA, SQIVND (reference sequence). V shed 3 bases, J shed 1 base, and the junction held 8 bases outside the gene matches. The CDR3 DNA reads as TGTGCCAGTAGTATTTTCCGGACAGGAGCGAACACTGAAGCTTTCTTT. It codes for CASSIFRTGANTEAFF.

V and J are TRBV5-1 and TRBJ2-2; tentatively, D is TRBD2 (6 bases). From germline, CDR1 is SGHRS and CDR2 YFSETQ. The CDR3 consists of 14 residues. V was clipped by 8 bases and J by 2 bases, with 13 bases between them. The CDR3 DNA reads TGCGCCAGTTCCTCGGAGGGTAACACCGGGGAGCTGTTTTTT. It yields the protein CASSSEGNTGELFF. The whole variable domain, filled in from reference TRBV5-1 and TRBJ2-2, reads KAGVTQTPRYLIKTRGQQVTLSCSPISGHRSVSWYQQTPGQGLQFLFEYFSETQRNKGNFPGRFSGRQFSNSRSEMNVSTLELGDSALYLCASSSEGNTGELFFGEGSRLTVL.

This clonotype was found a few times. The chain uses TRBV5-1 and TRBJ2-7; D might be TRBD1 (6 bases). With 2 bases removed from V and 2 bases from J, the gap between germline ends came to 11 bases. CDR1 is SGHRS and CDR2 is YFSETQ in the germline V gene. The CDR3 extends over 14 amino acids. The DNA for the CDR3 is TGCGCCAGCAGCTTTACCCGGGACACCTACGAGCAGTACTTC. Translated, it gives CASSFTRDTYEQYF.

The chain joins TRBV7-2 to TRBJ2-5; D not resolved. The CDR3 is 13 amino acids. Trimming pared 5 bases from V and 4 bases from J, leaving 11 bases between. Germline CDR1 is SGHTA and CDR2 is FQGNSA. The CDR3: CASSSLARETQYF. CDR3 bases: TGTGCCAGCAGCAGTCTGGCTCGAGAGACCCAGTACTTC.

This clonotype came up a few times. The chain combines TRBV7-2 with TRBJ2-1; D is perhaps TRBD2 (5 bases). Judging by the DNA end, TRBJ2-7 fits better; the J call may be wrong. The germline V gene has CDR1 SGHTA and CDR2 FQGNSA. CDR3 size: 13 residues. CDR3 residues: CASSLGAGNEQYF. The CDR3 bases are TGTGCCAGCAGCTTAGGGGCCGGGAACGAGCAGTACTTC.

The gene calls are TRBV4-1 and TRBJ1-5, with TRBD1 identical over 8 bases. The length of the CDR3 is 18 residues. The V gene end was trimmed by 1 base and the J gene end by 3 bases; junction bases not matched to a gene: 11. Germline CDR1 reads MGHRA; CDR2 reads YSYEKL. The chain's CDR3 is CASSQGTSGQAINQPQHF. CDR3 bases: TGCGCCAGCAGCCAAGGCACGTCGGGACAGGCGATCAATCAGCCCCAGCATTTT.

V is TRBV6-5 and J is TRBJ2-7; 9 positions match TRBD1. The germline V gene has CDR1 MNHEY and CDR2 SVGAGI. The CDR3 totals 15 residues. Trimming removed 5 bases from V and 3 bases from J; junction bases left unmatched: 8. The CDR3 nucleotides read TGTGCCAGCAGTAGGGACAGGGATGGGAACTACGAGCAGTACTTC. Encoded protein: CASSRDRDGNYEQYF.

This clonotype came up a few times. The V and J genes are TRBV18 and TRBJ1-4; a possible D gene is TRBD1 (5 bases). V was shortened by 3 bases and J by 7 bases, with 33 bases between the two germline ends. This CDR3 has 21 residues. Germline assignment: CDR1 KGHSH and CDR2 LQKENI. The CDR3: CASSPIFSTESGGVGAEKLFF. CDR3 DNA sequence: TGTGCCAGCTCACCTATTTTTTCGACCGAGTCGGGAGGGGTAGGAGCTGAAAAACTGTTTTTT. Supplemented by reference TRBV18 and TRBJ1-4, the full variable domain reads NAGVMQNPRHLVRRRGQEARLRCSPMKGHSHVYWYRQLPEEGLKFMVYLQKENIIDESGMPKERFSAEFPKEGPSILRIQQVVRGDSAAYFCASSPIFSTESGGVGAEKLFFGSGTQLSVL.

This clonotype was recorded a few times. The CDR3 here is CASGFTTGSRISTDTQYF. The CDR3, as DNA: TGTGCTAGTGGTTTTACGACTGGATCACGAATCAGCACAGATACGCAGTATTTT. The chain recombines TRBV12-5 with TRBJ2-3; D not resolved. Trimming stripped 3 bases from V and 0 bases from J, with 19 bases between. Germline V gene data show CDR1 as LGHNT and CDR2 as FRNRAP. The length of the CDR3 is 18 residues.

This clonotype occurred a few times. V and J are TRBV12-3 or TRBV12-4 and TRBJ2-7; 8 bases are a match to TRBD1. The CDR3 totals 14 residues. The V and J ends lost 4 bases and 4 bases, in that order; junction bases with no gene match: 6. The CDR3 spells CASSSRQGYYEQYF. The DNA for the CDR3 is TGTGCCAGCAGTTCGCGACAGGGGTATTACGAGCAGTACTTC.

The V gene is TRBV12-5, the J gene TRBJ2-5; 12 bases fit TRBD1. With the DNA end fitting TRBJ2-1 better, the J assignment may be wrong. From germline, CDR1 is LGHNT and CDR2 FRNRAP. This CDR3 has 15 residues. CDR3 sequence reads: CASGLPGQGADEQFF. For the CDR3, the DNA is TGTGCTAGTGGCCTACCGGGACAGGGGGCGGATGAGCAGTTCTTC.

A note on this clonotype: Its ends do not fully match the called genes, so a read error is possible. V and J are TRBV6-5 and TRBJ1-2, with TRBD1 matching over 7 bases. Germline CDR1 is MNHEY and CDR2 is SVGAGI. The CDR3 length is 13 residues. The CDR3 reads CASSFRTGDGHTF. The CDR3 DNA follows: TGTGCCAGCAGCTTCAGGACAGGAGATGGCCACACCTTC.

The rearrangement links TRBV12-3 or TRBV12-4 to TRBJ2-1; perhaps D is TRBD1 or TRBD2 (5 bases each). V lost 8 bases and J 6 bases, leaving 17 bases between the germline ends. This CDR3 is built from 14 residues. The CDR3 reads CASRNVGTFNEQFF. CDR3 in DNA: TGTGCCAGCCGAAATGTAGGGACCTTCAATGAGCAGTTCTTC.

V and J are TRBV7-2 and TRBJ1-3; D gene unclear. V shed 5 bases and J shed 0 bases, with 11 bases lying between them. Per germline, CDR1 SGHTA and CDR2 FQGNSA. The CDR3 covers 15 residues. The CDR3 here is CASSRQTLSGNTIYF. The CDR3 coding sequence is TGTGCCAGCAGCAGGCAGACACTCTCTGGAAACACCATATATTTT.

The chain has TRBV7-8 and TRBJ2-5, with D possibly TRBD2 on 6 matching bases. Trimming left V 2 bases short and J 4 bases short, with 14 bases between. Germline V lookup: CDR1 SGHVS, CDR2 FQNEAQ. The CDR3 runs to 15 residues. Here the CDR3 DNA reads TGTGCCAGCAGCTTATCCGGGAGTGGAGTAGAGACCCAGTACTTC. Protein sequence: CASSLSGSGVETQYF.

This clonotype was seen more than once but under ten times. The chain uses TRBV6-5 and TRBJ1-2; D not certain. V lost 0 bases and J lost 8, with 13 bases in between. Germline values: CDR1 MNHEY, CDR2 SVGAGI. The CDR3 is 14 amino acids. The CDR3 DNA reads TGTGCCAGCAGTTACTCGACCGTGGGCGGGGGCTACACCTTC. This encodes CASSYSTVGGGYTF.

This clonotype was seen more than once but under ten times. This rearrangement joins TRBV5-1 to TRBJ2-5, with 10 bases aligning to TRBD2. J was trimmed by 5 bases and V by 4 bases; bases with no gene match: 14. CDR1 is SGHRS and CDR2 is YFSETQ in the germline V gene. The CDR3 has 17 residues. The CDR3 here is CASSPTRASGSGETQYF. DNA for the CDR3: TGCGCCAGCAGCCCGACCCGGGCTAGCGGGAGCGGGGAGACCCAGTACTTC.

V is TRBV4-3 and J is TRBJ2-3; perhaps TRBD2 as D (6 bases). Trimming took off 4 bases at V and 4 bases at J, with 18 bases between the two ends. Germline CDR1 is LGHNA and CDR2 is YSLEER. The CDR3 loop spans 16 amino acids. The CDR3 sequence is CASSRSRSGPADTQYF. CDR3 DNA sequence: TGCGCCAGCAGCCGGTCCCGGAGCGGGCCTGCAGATACGCAGTATTTT.

The V gene is TRBV12-3 or TRBV12-4, the J gene TRBJ2-5, with TRBD1 as a possible D gene (7 bases). This CDR3 has 15 residues. Deletions cut 6 bases from V and 5 bases from J, with 19 bases between. CDR3 sequence reads: CASSLTGFRGETQYF. Here the CDR3 DNA reads TGTGCCAGCAGCCTGACAGGGTTTCGGGGGGAGACCCAGTACTTC.

This clonotype was seen more than once but under ten times. The chain carries TRBV4-1 and TRBJ1-4; maybe TRBD1 (6 bases). The CDR3 runs 15 residues. From germline, CDR1 is MGHRA and CDR2 YSYEKL. Trimming took 0 bases from V and 5 from J, leaving 10 bases between them. CDR3 coding DNA: TGCGCCAGCAGCCAAGAAGGACAGAAGAATGAAAAACTGTTTTTT. Translation gives CASSQEGQKNEKLFF.

The chain employs TRBV12-3 or TRBV12-4 and TRBJ1-1; the D is unclear. V lost 1 base to trimming and J lost 1 base, with 7 bases between them. CDR3 length: 14 amino acids. The CDR3: CASSLGARNTEAFF. CDR3 in DNA: TGTGCCAGCAGTTTAGGAGCACGGAACACTGAAGCTTTCTTT.

This clonotype has just a few counts. This sequence joins TRBV29-1 and TRBJ1-2; 7 bases are a match to TRBD1. The CDR3 has 15 residues. CDR1 is SQVTM and CDR2 is ANQGSEA in the germline V gene. The J segment lost 5 bases and the V segment lost 0 bases, leaving 9 bases of the junction unmatched. DNA for the CDR3: TGCAGCGTTGAAGAGGGACAGTTTCTATTTTATGGCTACACCTTC. Amino acids: CSVEEGQFLFYGYTF.